The next 10 T cell receptor beta chains were all read from a single sample in a study of blood T cell repertoires in COVID-19 (dated by TCRdb to the early 2020s). The receptor library was made with the immunoSEQ multiplex PCR assay. Not all clones reach the TCRdb copy of this immuneACCESS table, which keeps in-frame sequences only. Checked studies attribute under half of the gap to unresolved V genes and leave the rest unexplained. This sample gives 200,000 to 250,000 clones in total; about four fifths of them show up just once. The top ten clones comprise approximately 9% of the sample. Sequenced material: PBMCs or T cells enriched from blood (not recorded which). The receptors stem from a woman aged 50 to 60 with acute COVID-19.

This rearrangement joins TRBV18 to TRBJ2-3, with 7 bases aligning to TRBD1. Germline trimming cut 4 bases from V and 6 bases from J; bases unmatched to any gene: 4. There are 13 residues in the CDR3. Germline V gives CDR1 KGHSH, CDR2 LQKENI. The CDR3 sequence: CASSQGAVDTQYF. CDR3 nucleotide sequence: TGTGCCAGCTCACAGGGGGCGGTGGATACGCAGTATTTT.

This chain links TRBV9 with TRBJ1-4; 10 bases map to TRBD1. Germline V gene data show CDR1 as SGDLS and CDR2 as YYNGEE. J was trimmed by 8 bases and V by 4 bases; bases with no gene match: 8. CDR3 length: 15 residues. The DNA for the CDR3 is TGTGCCAGCAGCAGGGGACAGGGGCTTTGGGAAAAACTGTTTTTT. The encoded protein is CASSRGQGLWEKLFF.

The CDR3 reads CASSSRTGNAYEQYF. Written as DNA, the CDR3 is TGTGCCAGCAGCTCCCGGACAGGTAACGCCTACGAGCAGTACTTC. The rearrangement joins TRBV7-2 to TRBJ2-7; 7 bases are shared with TRBD1. V was clipped by 4 bases and J by 2 bases; unmatched bases: 8. The CDR3 has 15 amino acids. Germline assignment: CDR1 SGHTA and CDR2 FQGNSA.

This chain connects TRBV5-1 to TRBJ1-2, with D perhaps TRBD1 (5 bases). Trimming pared 2 bases from V and 3 bases from J, leaving 11 bases between. Germline CDR1 is SGHRS and CDR2 is YFSETQ. The CDR3 is 14 amino acids. The DNA of the CDR3 is TGCGCCAGCAGCTTATCCCAGGGCGACTATGGCTACACCTTC. Translation: CASSLSQGDYGYTF.

This clone was observed at least ten times. V is TRBV28 and J is TRBJ1-2, with D maybe TRBD1 (5 bases). V was cut by 9 bases and J by 8 bases, with 25 bases left in between. CDR3 length equals 15 residues. Per the germline V gene, CDR1 is MDHEN and CDR2 is SYDVKM. The CDR3 protein is CASGTDILRREGYTF. Here the CDR3 DNA reads TGTGCCAGTGGAACGGACATCCTACGGAGAGAGGGCTACACCTTC.

The chain couples TRBV27 to TRBJ1-1; the D gene is possibly TRBD1 (6 bases). The ends were cut back, 6 bases at V and 7 bases at J, with 12 bases in the middle. CDR3 length: 12 amino acids. Germline V gene lookup returns CDR1 MNHEY and CDR2 SMNVEV (reference sequence). This CDR3 is CASREQGNEAFF. Here the CDR3 DNA reads TGTGCCAGCAGGGAACAGGGCAATGAAGCTTTCTTT.

This chain connects TRBV7-9 to TRBJ2-3, with 7 bases fitting TRBD2. The CDR3 length is 14 residues. Trimming at V came to 5 bases and at J to 3 bases, leaving 5 bases not matched to a gene. Germline V lookup: CDR1 SEHNR, CDR2 FQNEAQ (reference sequence). CDR3 region: CASSPGGPTDTQYF. The CDR3 DNA sequence: TGTGCCAGCAGCCCGGGGGGTCCGACAGATACGCAGTATTTT.

The rearrangement uses TRBV19 and TRBJ1-5; a possible D gene is TRBD1 (5 bases). Per the germline V gene, CDR1 is LNHDA and CDR2 is SQIVND (reference sequence). The V end lost 5 bases, the J end lost 0 bases, and 11 bases lay between the germline ends. The CDR3 extends over 15 amino acids. The CDR3 loop reads CASSPLTDSNQPQHF. CDR3 nucleotides: TGTGCCAGTAGTCCCCTGACAGATAGCAATCAGCCCCAGCATTTT. The full variable domain, completed using reference TRBV19 and TRBJ1-5, is DGGITQSPKYLFRKEGQNVTLSCEQNLNHDAMYWYRQDPGQGLRLIYYSQIVNDFQKGDIAEGYSVSREKKESFPLTVTSAQKNPTAFYLCASSPLTDSNQPQHFGDGTRLSIL.

The V gene is TRBV10-3, the J gene TRBJ1-1, with TRBD1 matching 9 bases. The CDR3 consists of 13 residues. Per germline, CDR1 ENHRY and CDR2 SYGVKD. The V segment lost 6 bases and the J segment 5 bases; nucleotides outside the gene matches: 4. The CDR3 loop is CAIRVTGGTEAFF. CDR3 nucleotide sequence: TGTGCCATCAGGGTGACAGGGGGGACTGAAGCTTTCTTT.

The rearrangement links TRBV19 to TRBJ2-7; the match to TRBD2 covers 8 bases. The germline V gene encodes CDR1 LNHDA and CDR2 SQIVND (reference sequence). V lost 4 bases and J lost 3; bases outside the gene matches: 11. The CDR3 spans 16 residues. CDR3 loop: CASSNLDGGAFYEQYF. In DNA form, the CDR3 reads TGTGCCAGTAGTAACCTGGACGGGGGGGCCTTCTACGAGCAGTACTTC.